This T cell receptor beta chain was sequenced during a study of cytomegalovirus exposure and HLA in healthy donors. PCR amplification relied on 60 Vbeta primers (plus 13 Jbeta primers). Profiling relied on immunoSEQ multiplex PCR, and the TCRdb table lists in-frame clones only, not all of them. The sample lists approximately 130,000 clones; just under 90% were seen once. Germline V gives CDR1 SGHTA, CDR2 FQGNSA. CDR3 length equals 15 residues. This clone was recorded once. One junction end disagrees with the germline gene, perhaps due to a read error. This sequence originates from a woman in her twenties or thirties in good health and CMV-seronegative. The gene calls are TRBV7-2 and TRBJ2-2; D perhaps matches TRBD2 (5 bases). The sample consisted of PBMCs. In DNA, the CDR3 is TGTGCCAGCAGCTTAAGTTACGGGAACGCCGGGGAGCTGTTTTTT. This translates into CASSLSYGNAGELFF. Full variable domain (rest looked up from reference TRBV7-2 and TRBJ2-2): GAGVSQSPSNKVTEKGKDVELRCDPISGHTALYWYRQSLGQGLEFLIYFQGNSAPDKSGLPSDRFSAERTGGSVSTLTIQRTQQEDSAVYLCASSLSYGNAGELFFGEGSRLTVL.